This is a list of T cell receptor beta chains from one sample in a study of blood T cells in healthy people across ages. MiXCR, run by TCRdb on the 5' RACE reads, gives a single entry per CDR3 protein. The repertoire has some 880,000 distinct CDR3 sequences, roughly 35% of them found once; the top ten carry roughly 13%. Material: blood. These receptors were taken from a young man in good health. Each CDR3 is given with its conserved first and last residue. The order of the fields is V gene, D gene, clone size, CDR3 length, J gene, CDR3 protein, CDR3 DNA. A D gene is named only where the DNA matches it firmly. Size tells how often a clone was seen (once, few, many) or the class of an expanded clone, and some rows leave it out.

TRBV6-6	NA	few	11	TRBJ2-2	CASGSPGELFF	TGTGCCAGCGGCAGCCCTGGGGAGCTGTTTTTT
TRBV12-3/TRBV12-4	NA	many	14	TRBJ2-7	CASSLEVVRGEQYF	TGTGCCAGCAGTTTAGAGGTTGTCAGGGGCGAGCAGTACTTC
TRBV7-2	NA	many	14	TRBJ2-5	CASSYPGLQETQYF	TGTGCCAGCAGCTACCCGGGACTTCAAGAGACCCAGTACTTC
TRBV5-1	NA	NA	11	TRBJ2-3	CASRGDDTQYF	TGCGCCAGCAGGGGAGATGATACGCAGTATTTT
TRBV7-9	NA	NA	15	TRBJ2-1	CASSLITGIGETQFF	TGTGCCAGCAGCTTAATTACGGGAATAGGAGAGACCCAGTTCTTC
TRBV4-3	NA	few	16	TRBJ2-6	CASSQVLLSGANVLTF	TGCGCCAGCAGCCAAGTCCTGCTCTCTGGGGCCAACGTCCTGACTTTC
TRBV7-7	TRBD2	NA	15	TRBJ2-1	CASSLGLAGVETQFF	TGTGCCAGCAGCTTAGGACTAGCGGGGGTGGAGACCCAGTTCTTC
TRBV20-1	NA	few	15	TRBJ1-6	CSASAGNSYNSPLHF	TGCAGTGCTAGCGCCGGGAACTCCTATAATTCACCCCTCCACTTT
TRBV12-3/TRBV12-4	NA	few	14	TRBJ1-2	CASSLGPASYGYTF	TGTGCCAGCAGTTTGGGTCCAGCTAGCTATGGCTACACCTTC
TRBV6-5	NA	NA	17	TRBJ2-7	CASSYGVEKWSSYEQYF	TGTGCCAGCAGTTACGGAGTCGAGAAATGGAGCTCCTACGAGCAGTACTTC
TRBV5-1	NA	once	18	TRBJ1-6	CASSLAALEVYYNSPLHF	TGCGCCAGCAGCTTGGCGGCCTTAGAAGTCTACTATAATTCACCCCTCCACTTT
TRBV9	NA	once	15	TRBJ1-1	CASSVEWVGNTEAFF	TGTGCCAGCAGCGTAGAATGGGTAGGGAACACTGAAGCTTTCTTT
TRBV7-9	NA	NA	13	TRBJ2-7	CASSPPHRVEQYF	TGTGCCAGCAGCCCTCCCCACAGGGTCGAGCAGTACTTC
TRBV9	TRBD1	few	14	TRBJ2-7	CASSVGIGGDEQYF	TGTGCCAGCAGCGTAGGGATAGGGGGCGACGAGCAGTACTTC
TRBV24-1	TRBD1	few	16	TRBJ2-5	CATSDTGTGTQETQYF	TGTGCCACCAGTGATACTGGGACAGGAACACAAGAGACCCAGTACTTC
TRBV4-1	NA	NA	15	TRBJ2-4	CASSQVAGGSREQYF	TGCGCCAGCAGCCAAGTCGCTGGGGGGAGTCGGGAGCAGTACTTC
TRBV7-8	TRBD1	few	14	TRBJ1-5	CASSSRQGTQPQHF	TGTGCCAGCAGCTCTCGACAGGGTACCCAGCCCCAGCATTTT
TRBV6-2/TRBV6-3	TRBD1	few	14	TRBJ2-4	CASSVQGEPNEQYF	TGTGCCAGCAGTGTCCAGGGGGAACCAAATGAGCAGTACTTC
TRBV28	NA	NA	13	TRBJ2-3	CASGGAVTDTQYF	TGTGCCAGCGGGGGGGCCGTTACAGATACGCAGTATTTT
TRBV6-2/TRBV6-3	TRBD2	NA	16	TRBJ2-2	CASSLRGRGSTGELFF	TGTGCCAGCAGTCTACGAGGGAGGGGCTCCACCGGGGAGCTGTTTTTT
TRBV25-1	NA	few	12	TRBJ1-1	CASSDPPRPAFF	TGTGCCAGCAGTGACCCTCCCCGGCCCGCTTTCTTT
TRBV20-1	TRBD2	NA	18	TRBJ2-1	CSARDRVAGGPSYNEQFF	TGCAGTGCTAGAGATCGGGTAGCGGGAGGCCCCTCCTACAATGAGCAGTTCTTC
TRBV4-1	NA	few	16	TRBJ2-1	CASSLNEGGFYNEQFF	TGCGCCAGCAGCCTCAACGAAGGGGGTTTCTACAATGAGCAGTTCTTC
TRBV7-4	NA	few	14	TRBJ2-1	CARIRDTSYNEQFF	TGTGCCAGAATCCGGGATACCTCCTACAATGAGCAGTTCTTC